The 13 T cell receptor beta chains below all came from one sample that was sequenced in a study of identical twins. TCRdb fed the 5' RACE reads into MiXCR, producing one record per CDR3 protein. The sample has about 490,000 distinct CDR3 sequences; 13% to 15% are singletons. This same sample was also taken into another study, of yellow fever vaccine responses in identical twins.

Sequenced material: CD4+ T cells sorted from blood. The receptors derive from a woman aged 18-29 years in good health.

Turning to this clonotype: This may come from a read error, since a much larger clone is one base off. The rearrangement uses TRBV12-3 or TRBV12-4 and TRBJ2-3, with TRBD2 matching over 9 bases. CDR3 size: 14 residues. The CDR3 loop is CASRLAGAGDTQNF. CDR3 coding DNA: TGTGCCAGCAGGTTAGCGGGAGCGGGAGATACGCAGAATTTT.

The gene calls are TRBV3-1 and TRBJ1-2; D might be TRBD1 (5 bases). CDR3 length: 15 amino acids. Germline assignment: CDR1 LGHDT and CDR2 YNNKEL (reference sequence). V was clipped by 0 bases and J by 1 base, with 9 bases between them. The CDR3 DNA follows: TGTGCCAGCAGCCAAGATTCGACAGTTAACTATGGCTACACCTTC. Translation: CASSQDSTVNYGYTF.

The V call is TRBV5-1, the J call TRBJ2-3, with D perhaps TRBD2 (6 bases). Germline CDR1 is SGHRS and CDR2 is YFSETQ. Trimming stripped 0 bases from V and 3 bases from J, with 8 bases between. The CDR3 loop spans 14 amino acids. This CDR3 is CASSLAAGTDTQYF. The CDR3 bases are TGCGCCAGCAGCTTGGCGGCGGGAACAGATACGCAGTATTTT.

The V gene is TRBV9, the J gene TRBJ2-5; weak D call: TRBD1 (5 bases). The germline V gene encodes CDR1 SGDLS and CDR2 YYNGEE. V was pared by 0 bases and J by 5 bases, with 11 bases between. The CDR3 spans 14 residues. The CDR3: CASSVEGVGETQYF. The CDR3 DNA follows: TGTGCCAGCAGCGTAGAAGGGGTTGGGGAGACCCAGTACTTC.

This clonotype is classed as medium-sized. V and J are TRBV12-3 or TRBV12-4 and TRBJ2-7, with TRBD1 matching over 7 bases. V lost 5 bases, J lost 3 bases, and 13 bases stayed unmatched. The CDR3 is 16 amino acids. Written as DNA, the CDR3 is TGTGCCAGCAGTCCCCGACAGGGTTTCGGTCTCTACGAGCAGTACTTC. This encodes CASSPRQGFGLYEQYF.

V gene TRBV20-1 combines with J gene TRBJ2-3; D may be TRBD2 (5 bases). The CDR3 spans 12 residues. V lost 6 bases to trimming and J lost 2 bases, with 9 bases between them. The germline V gene has CDR1 DFQATT and CDR2 SNEGSKA (reference sequence). CDR3 nucleotides: TGCAGTGCCCCGGAGGCCACAGATACGCAGTATTTT. Translating gives CSAPEATDTQYF.

This clonotype was detected a few times. The chain combines TRBV7-7 with TRBJ2-5, with D unclear. V was shortened by 5 bases and J by 6 bases, with 13 bases between the two germline ends. CDR1 SSHAT and CDR2 FNYEAQ come from the germline V gene (reference sequence). This CDR3 has 13 amino acids. The CDR3 spells CASSPTLTQTQYF. CDR3 DNA sequence: TGTGCCAGCAGCCCTACTCTGACCCAGACCCAGTACTTC.

This clonotype was seen a few times. The J gene is TRBJ2-3, the V gene TRBV7-9; 9 bases agree with TRBD2. Germline CDR1 is SEHNR and CDR2 is FQNEAQ (reference sequence). CDR3 length equals 17 residues. V lost 1 base, J lost 5 bases, and 10 bases stayed unmatched. CDR3 nucleotide sequence: TGTGCCAGCAGCTTAGTGGTTACTAGCGGGCCAGGAGATACGCAGTATTTT. Its translation is CASSLVVTSGPGDTQYF. Full variable domain (outside the CDR3, taken from reference TRBV7-9 and TRBJ2-3): DTGVSQNPRHKITKRGQNVTFRCDPISEHNRLYWYRQTLGQGPEFLTYFQNEAQLEKSRLLSDRFSAERPKGSFSTLEIQRTEQGDSAMYLCASSLVVTSGPGDTQYFGPGTRLTVL.

This rearrangement joins TRBV6-5 to TRBJ2-3, with D possibly being TRBD1 (6 bases). Between the trimmed V and J ends, which lost 3 bases and 0 bases, there was a span of 10 bases. The germline CDR1 and CDR2 sequences are MNHEY and SVGAGI. The CDR3 has 15 amino acids. CDR3 sequence: CASSYIGQSTDTQYF. For the CDR3, the DNA is TGTGCCAGCAGTTATATCGGACAGAGCACAGATACGCAGTATTTT.

The chain carries TRBV4-1 and TRBJ1-1; 10 bases map to TRBD1. The trim removed 3 bases at V and 1 base at J, leaving 14 bases unmatched. Germline CDR1 and CDR2: MGHRA and YSYEKL. The CDR3 sequence is 19 residues long. DNA of the CDR3: TGCGCCAGCAGCCACGTAAAAACCGGGACAGGGGTTGGGAACACTGAAGCTTTCTTT. Protein product: CASSHVKTGTGVGNTEAFF.

With respect to this clonotype: The junction departs from germline at one end; a sequencing error may be responsible. The rearrangement uses TRBV5-1 and TRBJ2-1; 8 positions match TRBD2. The CDR3 totals 15 residues. Germline values: CDR1 SGHRS, CDR2 YFSETQ. CDR3 nucleotides: TGCGCCGGCAGCTGGGACTTCGCGGAGCGGGGGGAGCAGTTCTTC. This sequence encodes CAGSWDFAERGEQFF.

The rearrangement joins TRBV7-8 to TRBJ2-3, with 9 bases that match TRBD2. The CDR3 runs 16 residues. Germline loops: CDR1 SGHVS, CDR2 FQNEAQ. V shed 3 bases and J 4 bases; nucleotides not matched to a gene: 8. The CDR3 DNA reads TGTGCCAGCAGCTTCCCAAGGCGGGGGGGCCCAGATACGCAGTATTTT. This gives the protein CASSFPRRGGPDTQYF.

The chain is built from TRBV7-9 and TRBJ2-1; the match to TRBD1 covers 7 bases. After removal of 1 base from V and 2 bases from J, the junction contained 8 bases not matched to a gene. Germline assignment: CDR1 SEHNR and CDR2 FQNEAQ (reference sequence). The CDR3 covers 17 residues. The CDR3 nucleotides read TGTGCCAGCAGCTTAGTTTGGGCAGGGGGAACCTACAATGAGCAGTTCTTC. Translated: CASSLVWAGGTYNEQFF.